The 3 T cell receptor beta chains below come from one sample, sequenced in a study of control samples from healthy donors and cancer patients. Libraries were prepared by immunoSEQ multiplex PCR; TCRdb keeps only in-frame clonotypes and omits some of them. This sample yields approximately 89,000 clones, of which about 84% are seen a single time; roughly 2.1% belongs to the top ten. Sequencing used blood. These receptors were collected from a woman aged 40-49 years in good health.

The chain carries TRBV7-3 and TRBJ2-3, with D possibly being TRBD2 (6 bases). Looked up from germline, CDR1 is SGHTA and CDR2 is FQGTGA. The CDR3 runs to 15 residues. V was shortened by 4 bases and J by 0 bases, with 11 bases between the two germline ends. The CDR3 region is CASSSVGTSTDTQYF. The CDR3 nucleotides are TGTGCCAGCAGCTCCGTCGGGACTAGCACAGATACGCAGTATTTT.

The CDR3 is CASKDRVDSPLHF. The CDR3 coding sequence is TGCGCCAGCAAGGACAGGGTCGACTCACCCCTCCACTTT. The gene calls are TRBV10-2 and TRBJ1-6; the match to TRBD1 covers 8 bases. CDR1 WSHSY and CDR2 SAAADI come from the germline V gene. V lost 7 bases and J lost 10; bases outside the gene matches: 6. The CDR3 totals 13 residues.

V gene TRBV10-3 combines with J gene TRBJ2-7, with D perhaps given as TRBD1 or TRBD2 (6 bases each). The germline V gene encodes CDR1 ENHRY and CDR2 SYGVKD. V shed 7 bases and J shed 2 bases, with 12 bases lying between them. There are 13 residues in the CDR3. CDR3 DNA sequence: TGTGCCATCAATGCGGGACAAGCCTACGAGCAGTACTTC. It specifies CAINAGQAYEQYF.